This T cell receptor (beta chain) is from a study of tumor-infiltrating lymphocytes in localized non-small cell lung cancer. General study points: Tumor T-cell fraction from TCR sequencing was not associated with recurrence-free survival (p = 0.61). Available tissue quantity limited TCR sequencing to a patient subset.

Sequenced by immunoSEQ multiplex PCR; TCRdb stores in-frame clones only, minus some. The sample contains about 16,000 clones, around 72% of which appear only once. With respect to this clone: Its antigen is not known.

Trimming removed 6 bases from V and 3 bases from J; junction bases left unmatched: 7. CDR1 is MNHNS and CDR2 is SASEGT in the germline V gene. The CDR3 has 14 amino acids. The TCR sequence derives from a human donor with non-small cell lung cancer. The rearrangement uses TRBV6-1 and TRBJ2-7, with 8 nucleotides matching TRBD1. Source material: lung tumor tissue. The CDR3 sequence is CASRSTGDLYEQYF. The CDR3 DNA sequence: TGTGCCAGCAGATCGACAGGGGACCTCTACGAGCAGTACTTC.